This T cell receptor beta chain was retrieved from a study of technical replicates of blood from a few donors. V shed 1 base, J shed 0 bases, and the junction held 7 bases outside the gene matches. The CDR3 length is 17 residues. Germline V gives CDR1 LGHNA, CDR2 YSLEER. The repertoire was sequenced with immunoSEQ multiplex PCR; TCRdb's copy has only in-frame clones and lacks some. The data hold approximately 81,000 clones, with 96% observed a single time. This chain joins TRBV4-3 and TRBJ2-3, with 7 bases identical to TRBD2. Sample: T cells isolated from PBMCs. The receptor was isolated from a human donor in good health. The CDR3 sequence: CASSQGAGRPSTDTQYF. The CDR3 DNA sequence: TGCGCCAGCAGCCAAGGAGCCGGGAGGCCTAGCACAGATACGCAGTATTTT.